These T cell receptor beta chains were read from a single sample in a study of cytotoxic CD8 clonotypes in ibrutinib-treated CLL. The assay was immunoSEQ multiplex PCR, and TCRdb's table has in-frame clones only and misses some. The top ten clones hold over 6.5% of a sample with some 300,000 clones, just under 80% of them seen once. The material was PBMCs, obtained before ibrutinib treatment. The receptors originated from a human donor with chronic lymphocytic leukemia. The CDR3 runs from the conserved cysteine through the conserved F or W.

V gene,CDR3 protein
TRBV5-1,CASSLDPSGRAGETQYF
TRBV29-1,CSAPGTDNEKLFF
TRBV2,CASRTGNTGELFF
TRBV9,CASTAATTQGDTQYF
TRBV9,CASSVGLSYNEQFF
TRBV4-2,CASSLSGGFGNQPQHF
TRBV7-9,CASSFGLAIYEQYF
TRBV20-1,CSARQVNEQFF
TRBV6-6,CASSYTRRGNTEAFF
TRBV6-5,CASSPGGSYNEQFF
TRBV15,CATSRDGESNQPQHF
TRBV5-4,CASSLDVDYGYTF
TRBV4-1,CASSHQTSGNLVEQYF
TRBV25-1,CASSVLAEPYEQYF
TRBV27,CASRATGNYGYTF
TRBV28,CASSLTPQPEVLEQYF
TRBV19,CASSIFHGASQPQHF
TRBV10-3,CAISGLAGNYEQYF
TRBV27,CASSLDRQAREFF
TRBV5-4,CASSSGTSGTQETQYF
TRBV5-1,CASSLVAGQGRNEQYF
TRBV29-1,CSVPGSSYNEQFF
TRBV18,CASSLQRQGTNEQFF
TRBV4-1,CASSQEPVNRIYEQYF
TRBV6-4,CASSPWAVGYNEQFF
TRBV7-2,CASNPDRRNTEAFF
TRBV5-4,CASSLFTAKDTQYF
TRBV19,CASNLGVTSGRITGELFF
TRBV5-1,CASSFRSSEGNYGYTF
TRBV11-2,CASSLAGGTPYEQYF
TRBV27,CASSFETGVNEKLFF
TRBV5-1,CASADNPLLSYEQYF
TRBV7-9,CASSRDITYEQYF
TRBV10-1,CASSASRTGTHYTGELFF
TRBV6-1,CASSAPGPDGGYTF
TRBV29-1,CSAYPGQGRGYTF
TRBV4-1,CASSQYDNEQFF
TRBV11-2,CASSSTGHPNTEAFF
TRBV29-1,CSVAGRRNTEAFF
TRBV29-1,CSVELAGSTYEQYF
TRBV29-1,CSALFQANTGELFF
TRBV18,CASSPPLVEKLFF
TRBV7-7,CASSPDRDQPQHF
TRBV2,CASSGEGAHTGELFF
TRBV30,CAWTQAISYNEQFF